This TCR beta chain derives from a study of control samples from healthy donors and cancer patients (TCRdb year 2020). Receptor amplification or capture employed the immunoSEQ multiplex PCR assay. The clones in this table, taken by TCRdb from immuneACCESS, are in-frame only. Not every clone is retained; where verified, under half of the shortfall comes from an unresolved V gene, and the cause of the rest is unknown. The sample yields about 99,000 clones; around 89% were counted once. Jointly, the top ten make up about a fifth of the sample. For this clone: Which antigen it targets is not known. Nothing much larger sits one base from this clone, and base qualities are not available.

Trimming accounts for 2 bases at V and 0 bases at J, while the number of junction bases matched to no gene is 3. According to the germline V gene, CDR1 reads SGDLS and CDR2 reads YYNGEE. The cysteine opens and the phenylalanine closes a CDR3 of 16 amino acids. The CDR3 DNA has 48 bases and is translated from base 1. The chain links TRBV9 with TRBJ2-1; 9 junctional bases match TRBD2. Sequenced input: PBMCs. The clonotype originates from a man between 60 and 70 years old with lung cancer. The DNA reads as follows: TGTGCCAGCAGCGTCCTTAGCGGGGGCTCCTACAATGAGCAGTTCTTC. Its amino acids are CASSVLSGGSYNEQFF. This CDR3, with the reference TRBV9 and TRBJ2-1 proteins standing in past its ends, gives the full variable domain DSGVTQTPKHLITATGQRVTLRCSPRSGDLSVYWYQQSLDQGLQFLIQYYNGEERAKGNILERFSAQQFPDLHSELNLSSLELGDSALYFCASSVLSGGSYNEQFFGPGTRLTVL.